This T cell receptor beta chain was sequenced for a study of cytomegalovirus exposure and HLA in healthy donors. Study observations and caveats: Accurate HLA-A and HLA-B prediction from TCR beta sequences was reported for most subjects. In an earlier analysis, in several hundred donors, most V segments appeared productive either ~87% or ~30% of the time. According to reports, the classifier identified cytomegalovirus status with high specificity and sensitivity.

With respect to this clone: Its antigen remains unknown.

V lost 6 bases and J lost 10; bases outside the gene matches: 22. The CDR3 totals 17 residues. CDR1 and CDR2 from the germline V gene are MNHEY and SMNVEV (reference sequence). It was with 60 Vbeta and 13 Jbeta primers that the PCR ran. Some clones are missing from TCRdb's copy, which holds only in-frame ones; the method was immunoSEQ multiplex PCR. The sample contains 100,000 to 150,000 clones, over 75% of which appear only once. This TCR was sampled from a woman aged 40 to 50 in good health and CMV-seropositive. The chain recombines TRBV27 with TRBJ1-1; TRBD1 agrees at 8 bases. The sequenced sample consisted of PBMCs. Written as DNA, the CDR3 is TGTGCCAGCAGGCGGAGACAGGGGTCACAGGGGGGACGGGGAGCTTTCTTT. Residues: CASRRRQGSQGGRGAFF.